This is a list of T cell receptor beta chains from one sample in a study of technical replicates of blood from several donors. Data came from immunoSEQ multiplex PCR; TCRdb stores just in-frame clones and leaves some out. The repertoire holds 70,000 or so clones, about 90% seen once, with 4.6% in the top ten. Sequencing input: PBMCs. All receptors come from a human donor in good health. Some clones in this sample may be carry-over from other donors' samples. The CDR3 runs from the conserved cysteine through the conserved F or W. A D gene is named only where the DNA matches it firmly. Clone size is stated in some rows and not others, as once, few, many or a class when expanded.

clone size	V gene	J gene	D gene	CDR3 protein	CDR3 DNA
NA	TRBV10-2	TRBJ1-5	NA	CASSFGNSNQPQHF	TGCGCCAGCAGCTTCGGTAATAGCAATCAGCCCCAGCATTTT
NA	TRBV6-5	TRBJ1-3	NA	CASTLSGVSGNTIYF	TGTGCCAGCACGCTTTCGGGGGTTTCTGGAAACACCATATATTTT
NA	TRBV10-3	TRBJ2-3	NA	CAIAGLTDTQYF	TGTGCCATCGCCGGTCTCACAGATACGCAGTATTTT
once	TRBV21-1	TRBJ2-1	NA	CASRPTGGGMSYNEQFF	TGTGCCAGCAGGCCGACAGGGGGCGGAATGTCCTACAATGAGCAGTTCTTC
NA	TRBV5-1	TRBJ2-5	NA	CASSVMTSPQETQYF	TGCGCCAGCAGCGTAATGACATCGCCTCAAGAGACCCAGTACTTC
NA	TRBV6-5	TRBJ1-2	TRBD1	CASSGTGGGGYGYTF	TGTGCCAGCAGTGGGACAGGGGGCGGGGGCTATGGCTACACCTTC
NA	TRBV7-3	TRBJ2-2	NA	CASSSIAESNTGELFF	TGTGCCAGCAGCTCAATAGCGGAATCGAACACCGGGGAGCTGTTTTTT
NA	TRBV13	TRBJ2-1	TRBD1	CASSRKSAGGINEQFF	TGTGCCAGCAGCCGAAAGTCGGCAGGGGGCATAAATGAGCAGTTCTTC
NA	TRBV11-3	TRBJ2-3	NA	CASSLGGEGDTQYF	TGTGCCAGCAGCTTAGGCGGAGAGGGAGATACGCAGTATTTT
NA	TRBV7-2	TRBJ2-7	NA	CASSLGSTEIYEQYF	TGTGCCAGCAGCTTAGGATCAACGGAGATTTACGAGCAGTACTTC
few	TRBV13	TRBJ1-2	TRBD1	CASSPGQGYYGYTF	TGTGCCAGCAGCCCGGGACAGGGTTACTATGGCTACACCTTC
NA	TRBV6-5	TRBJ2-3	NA	CASSYRLVTDTQYF	TGTGCCAGCAGTTACCGGCTAGTCACAGATACGCAGTATTTT
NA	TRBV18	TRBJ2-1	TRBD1	CASSPPGTVSYNEQFF	TGTGCCAGCTCACCGCCCGGGACAGTCTCCTACAATGAGCAGTTCTTC
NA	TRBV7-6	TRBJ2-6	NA	CASSSTRASGANVLTF	TGTGCCAGCAGTTCCACTAGGGCATCTGGGGCCAACGTCCTGACTTTC
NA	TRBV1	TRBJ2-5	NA	CTSSQDRPPGEETQYF	TGCACCAGCAGCCAAGATCGGCCCCCCGGGGAAGAGACCCAGTACTTC
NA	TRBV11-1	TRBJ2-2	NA	CASSSSAGQRNTGELFF	TGTGCCAGCAGCTCGAGCGCCGGACAGCGGAACACCGGGGAGCTGTTTTTT
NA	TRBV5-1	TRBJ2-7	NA	CASSSGEALYEQYF	TGCGCCAGCAGCAGCGGCGAGGCCCTCTACGAGCAGTACTTC
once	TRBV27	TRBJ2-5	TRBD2	CASSLSRSRRGVTQETQYF	TGTGCCAGCAGTTTATCTCGGTCTCGGCGGGGGGTGACCCAAGAGACCCAGTACTTC
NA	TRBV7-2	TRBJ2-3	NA	CASSRPLVDPTDTQYF	TGTGCCAGCAGTAGACCCCTAGTGGATCCCACAGATACGCAGTATTTT
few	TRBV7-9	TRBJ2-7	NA	CASSLYSGYEQYF	TGTGCCAGCAGCTTGTATAGCGGCTACGAGCAGTACTTC
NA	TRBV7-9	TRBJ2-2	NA	CASSLGVGQYGELFF	TGTGCCAGCAGCTTAGGAGTAGGACAGTACGGGGAGCTGTTTTTT
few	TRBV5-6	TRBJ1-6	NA	CASSWGVVTENSPLHF	TGTGCCAGCAGCTGGGGGGTCGTGACGGAGAATTCACCCCTCCACTTT
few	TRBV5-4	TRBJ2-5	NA	CASSLVDRQETQYF	TGTGCCAGCAGCTTGGTGGACAGACAAGAGACCCAGTACTTC
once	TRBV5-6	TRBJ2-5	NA	CASSFVRGETQYF	TGTGCCAGCAGCTTTGTTAGGGGAGAGACCCAGTACTTC
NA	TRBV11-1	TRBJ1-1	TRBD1	CASSSYRGGDTEAFF	TGTGCCAGCAGCTCATACAGGGGCGGGGACACTGAAGCTTTCTTT
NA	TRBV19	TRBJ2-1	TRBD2	CASSITSGVYNEQFF	TGTGCCAGTAGTATCACCAGCGGGGTTTACAATGAGCAGTTCTTC
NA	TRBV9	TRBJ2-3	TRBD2	CASSDSGGSQYF	TGTGCCAGCAGCGATAGCGGGGGGTCTCAGTATTTT
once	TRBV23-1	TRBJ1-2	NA	CASSISSGPCGYTF	TGCGCCAGCAGTATAAGTAGTGGGCCGTGTGGCTACACCTTC
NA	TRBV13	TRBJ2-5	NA	CASSLHTNQETQYF	TGTGCCAGCAGCTTACACACAAACCAAGAGACCCAGTACTTC
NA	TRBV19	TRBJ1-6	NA	CASSIDLASPLHF	TGTGCCAGTAGTATAGATCTAGCTTCACCCCTCCACTTT
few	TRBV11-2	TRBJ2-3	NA	CASSPQNTQYF	TGTGCCAGCAGCCCCCAAAATACGCAGTATTTT
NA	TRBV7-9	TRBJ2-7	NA	CASSGAEGRTYEQYF	TGTGCCAGCAGCGGTGCGGAGGGTAGGACCTACGAGCAGTACTTC
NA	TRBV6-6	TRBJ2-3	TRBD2	CASRRGGHTDTQYF	TGTGCCAGCAGGCGGGGGGGCCACACAGATACGCAGTATTTT
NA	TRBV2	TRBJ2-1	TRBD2	CASRRGLAENEQFF	TGTGCCAGCAGGAGGGGACTAGCGGAAAATGAGCAGTTCTTC
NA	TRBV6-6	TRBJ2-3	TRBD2	CASRSTSGGAGDTQYF	TGTGCCAGCAGGTCGACTAGCGGGGGGGCAGGGGATACGCAGTATTTT
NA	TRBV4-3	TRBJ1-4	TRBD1	CASSRGGTGTNEKLFF	TGCGCCAGCAGCCGGGGGGGGACAGGGACTAATGAAAAACTGTTTTTT
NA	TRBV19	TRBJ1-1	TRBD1	CASSIGQGLNTEAFF	TGTGCCAGTAGTATAGGACAGGGACTGAACACTGAAGCTTTCTTT
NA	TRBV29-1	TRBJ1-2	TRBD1	CSVGTGYGYTF	TGCAGCGTCGGGACAGGCTATGGCTACACCTTC
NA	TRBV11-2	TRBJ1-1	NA	CASSSTGYTEAFF	TGTGCCAGCAGCTCCACGGGATACACTGAAGCTTTCTTT
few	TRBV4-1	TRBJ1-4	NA	CASSHMFLTATNEKLFF	TGCGCCAGCAGCCACATGTTCCTAACAGCAACTAATGAAAAACTGTTTTTT
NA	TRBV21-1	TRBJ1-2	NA	CASRDRHYGYTF	TGTGCCAGCAGAGACAGGCACTATGGCTACACCTTC
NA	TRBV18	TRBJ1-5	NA	CASSPGRDQPQHF	TGTGCCAGCTCACCAGGGAGGGACCAGCCCCAGCATTTT
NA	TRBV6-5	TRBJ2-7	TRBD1	CASSYAGTGGIYEQYF	TGTGCCAGCAGTTACGCCGGGACAGGGGGCATCTACGAGCAGTACTTC
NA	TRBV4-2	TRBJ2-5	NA	CASSHHPGGPQETQYF	TGTGCCAGCAGCCATCACCCGGGGGGCCCACAAGAGACCCAGTACTTC
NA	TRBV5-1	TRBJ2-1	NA	CASSSARGSYNEQFF	TGCGCCAGCAGCTCCGCCCGGGGATCCTACAATGAGCAGTTCTTC
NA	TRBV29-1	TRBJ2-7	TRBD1	CSVEGQGIGYEQYF	TGCAGCGTTGAGGGACAGGGTATCGGCTACGAGCAGTACTTC
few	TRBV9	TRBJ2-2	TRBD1	CASSPRQGVVGELFF	TGTGCCAGCAGCCCCCGACAGGGGGTGGTCGGGGAGCTGTTTTTT
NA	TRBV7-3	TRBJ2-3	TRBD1	CASSLIGTGADTQYF	TGTGCCAGCAGCTTAATAGGGACAGGGGCAGATACGCAGTATTTT
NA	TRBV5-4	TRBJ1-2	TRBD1	CASSLGRLDRAGYTF	TGTGCCAGCAGCTTGGGACGACTGGACAGGGCTGGCTACACCTTC
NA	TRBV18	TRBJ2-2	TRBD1	CASSAGTGDSTGELFF	TGTGCCAGCTCAGCCGGGACAGGGGATAGCACCGGGGAGCTGTTTTTT
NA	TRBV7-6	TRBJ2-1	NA	CASSLDGGRSYNEQFF	TGTGCCAGCAGCTTAGATGGAGGGCGGTCCTACAATGAGCAGTTCTTC
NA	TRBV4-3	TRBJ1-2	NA	CASSQDYPGQRDGYTF	TGCGCCAGCAGCCAAGATTACCCGGGACAAAGGGATGGCTACACCTTC